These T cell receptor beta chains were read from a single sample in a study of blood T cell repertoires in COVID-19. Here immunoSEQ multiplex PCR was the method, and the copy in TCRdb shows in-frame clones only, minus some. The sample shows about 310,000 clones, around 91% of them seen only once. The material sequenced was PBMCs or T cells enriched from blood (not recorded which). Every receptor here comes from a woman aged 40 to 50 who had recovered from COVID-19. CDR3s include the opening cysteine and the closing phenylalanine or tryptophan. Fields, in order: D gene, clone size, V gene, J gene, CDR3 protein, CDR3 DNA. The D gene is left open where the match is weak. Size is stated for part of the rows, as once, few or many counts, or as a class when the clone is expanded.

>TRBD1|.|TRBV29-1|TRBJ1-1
CSVEDGLFRDRETEAFF
TGCAGCGTTGAAGATGGCTTGTTCCGTGACAGGGAGACTGAAGCTTTCTTT
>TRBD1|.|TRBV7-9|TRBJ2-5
CASSLGAGGETQYF
TGTGCCAGCAGCTTAGGTGCAGGGGGCGAGACCCAGTACTTC
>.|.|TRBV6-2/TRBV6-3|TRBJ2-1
CASSYRAEGSYNEQFF
TGTGCCAGCAGTTACAGGGCCGAGGGCTCCTACAATGAGCAGTTCTTC
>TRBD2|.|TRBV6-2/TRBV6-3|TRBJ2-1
CASSYPGLAGVSGNEQFF
TGTGCCAGCAGTTACCCGGGACTAGCGGGAGTATCCGGCAATGAGCAGTTCTTC
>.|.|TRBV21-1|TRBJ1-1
CASSKRQGEAPLNTEAFF
TGTGCCAGCAGCAAACGTCAGGGGGAAGCGCCATTGAACACTGAAGCTTTCTTT
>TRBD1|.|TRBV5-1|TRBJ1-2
CASSPRTGDNYGYTF
TGCGCCAGCAGCCCCCGGACAGGGGACAACTATGGCTACACCTTC
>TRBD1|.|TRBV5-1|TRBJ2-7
CASSSGTGSYEQYF
TGCGCCAGCAGCTCCGGGACAGGGTCCTACGAGCAGTACTTC
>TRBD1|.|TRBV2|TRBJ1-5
CASNGGTGTQPQHF
TGTGCCAGCAACGGGGGGACAGGGACTCAGCCCCAGCATTTT
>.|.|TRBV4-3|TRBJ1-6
CASSQERGNNSPLHF
TGCGCCAGCAGCCAAGAGAGGGGGAATAATTCACCCCTCCACTTT
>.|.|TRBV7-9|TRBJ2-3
CASSPRTATDTQYF
TGTGCCAGCAGCCCGAGGACTGCCACAGATACGCAGTATTTT
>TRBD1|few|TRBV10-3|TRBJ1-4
CAIRKTGEANEKLFF
TGTGCCATCAGGAAAACAGGGGAGGCTAATGAAAAACTGTTTTTT
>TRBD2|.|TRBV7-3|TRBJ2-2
CASSLYASGDYTGKLFF
TGTGCCAGCAGCTTATATGCTAGCGGGGACTACACCGGGAAGCTGTTTTTT
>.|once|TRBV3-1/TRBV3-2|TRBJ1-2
CASSSRGPSYGYTF
TGTGCCAGCAGCAGTCGAGGCCCAAGCTATGGCTACACCTTC
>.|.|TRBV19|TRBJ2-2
CASRVGVDTGELFF
TGTGCCAGTAGAGTGGGCGTGGACACCGGGGAGCTGTTTTTT
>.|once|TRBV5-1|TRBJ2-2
CASSLVGVANTGELFF
TGCGCCAGCAGCTTGGTAGGGGTCGCGAACACCGGGGAGCTGTTTTTT
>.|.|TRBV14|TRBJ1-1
CASSQGVRDNWFTEAFF
TGTGCCAGCAGCCAAGGGGTGCGAGACAATTGGTTTACTGAAGCTTTCTTT
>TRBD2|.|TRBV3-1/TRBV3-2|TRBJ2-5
CASSQGPSGGQETQYF
TGTGCCAGCAGCCAAGGTCCTAGCGGGGGGCAAGAGACCCAGTACTTC
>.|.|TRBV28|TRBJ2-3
CASTRPRARGADTQYF
TGTGCCAGCACCCGCCCCCGAGCCAGGGGGGCAGATACGCAGTATTTT
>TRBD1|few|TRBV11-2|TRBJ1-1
CASSQGQGNTEAFF
TGTGCCAGCAGCCAGGGACAGGGGAACACTGAAGCTTTCTTT
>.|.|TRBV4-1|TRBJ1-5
CASSQGQGAFNQPQHF
TGCGCCAGCAGCCAAGGGCAAGGGGCCTTCAATCAGCCCCAGCATTTT
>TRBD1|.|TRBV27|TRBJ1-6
CASTPGTGISPLHF
TGTGCCAGCACCCCCGGGACAGGGATTTCACCCCTCCACTTT
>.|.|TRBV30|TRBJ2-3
CAWGSVAGPTDTQYF
TGTGCCTGGGGGTCAGTGGCAGGGCCCACAGATACGCAGTATTTT
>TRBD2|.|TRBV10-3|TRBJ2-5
CAIRGSGAQETQYF
TGTGCCATCAGGGGTAGCGGGGCCCAAGAGACCCAGTACTTC
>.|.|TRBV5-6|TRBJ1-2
CASSYRELVGYTF
TGTGCCAGCAGCTACCGGGAACTGGTTGGCTACACCTTC
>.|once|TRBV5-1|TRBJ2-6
CASSPVTSISGANVLTF
TGCGCCAGCAGCCCGGTAACGAGTATCTCTGGGGCCAACGTCCTGACTTTC
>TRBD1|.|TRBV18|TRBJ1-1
CASSGGQVGTEAFF
TGTGCCAGCTCAGGAGGACAGGTGGGGACTGAAGCTTTCTTT
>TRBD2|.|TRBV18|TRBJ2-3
CASVRGSEADTQYF
TGTGCCAGCGTGCGGGGGTCCGAAGCAGATACGCAGTATTTT
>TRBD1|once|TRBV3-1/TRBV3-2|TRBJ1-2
CASSLGTAVHGYTF
TGTGCCAGCAGCCTCGGGACAGCTGTTCATGGCTACACCTTC
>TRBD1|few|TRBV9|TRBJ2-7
CASSAQGSSYEQYF
TGTGCCAGCAGCGCACAGGGGTCGTCCTACGAGCAGTACTTC
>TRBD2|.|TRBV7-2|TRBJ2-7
CASSLTTSGNQHYEQYF
TGTGCCAGCAGCTTGACGACTAGCGGGAACCAACACTACGAGCAGTACTTC
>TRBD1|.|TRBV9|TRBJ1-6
CASSGGQGGSPLHF
TGTGCCAGCAGCGGAGGACAGGGAGGATCACCCCTCCACTTT
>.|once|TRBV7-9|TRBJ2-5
CASSFGGIVETQYF
TGTGCCAGCAGCTTCGGCGGGATTGTGGAGACCCAGTACTTC
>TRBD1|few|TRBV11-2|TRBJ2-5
CASSLRDRGLGETQYF
TGTGCCAGCAGCTTAAGGGACAGGGGGCTCGGGGAGACCCAGTACTTC
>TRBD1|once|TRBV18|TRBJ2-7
CASSLETGPYEQYF
TGTGCCAGCTCACTGGAGACAGGGCCGTACGAGCAGTACTTC
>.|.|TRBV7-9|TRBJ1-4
CASSLAGSNEKLFF
TGTGCCAGCAGCTTAGCGGGGAGTAATGAAAAACTGTTTTTT
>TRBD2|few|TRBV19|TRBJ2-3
CASSLLAGAPDTQYF
TGTGCCAGTAGTCTACTAGCGGGAGCCCCAGATACGCAGTATTTT
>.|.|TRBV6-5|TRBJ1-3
CASSTLLERNTIYF
TGTGCCAGCAGTACCCTACTGGAGAGAAACACCATATATTTT
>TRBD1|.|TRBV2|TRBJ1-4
CASIYSTGVEKLFF
TGTGCCAGTATTTACTCGACAGGGGTGGAAAAACTGTTTTTT
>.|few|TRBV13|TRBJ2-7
CASRLSGQNYEQYF
TGTGCCAGCAGGCTTAGTGGACAGAACTACGAGCAGTACTTC
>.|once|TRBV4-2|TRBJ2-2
CASSQEARSGELFF
TGTGCCAGCAGCCAAGAGGCGAGGTCCGGGGAGCTGTTTTTT
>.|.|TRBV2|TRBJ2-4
CASSEGPAYEKNIQYF
TGTGCCAGCAGTGAAGGGCCAGCGTACGAAAAAAACATTCAGTACTTC
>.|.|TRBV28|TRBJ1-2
CASSLQVYGYTF
TGTGCCAGCAGTTTACAGGTCTATGGCTACACCTTC
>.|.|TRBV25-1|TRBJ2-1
CASRHLNEQFF
TGTGCCAGCAGACACCTGAATGAGCAGTTCTTC
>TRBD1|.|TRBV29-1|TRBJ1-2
CSVDSSRDSPSGYTF
TGCAGCGTTGATTCCTCCCGGGACAGCCCTTCGGGCTACACCTTC
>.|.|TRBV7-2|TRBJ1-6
CASSLSREGSSPLHF
TGTGCCAGCAGCTTAAGTAGGGAAGGGAGTTCACCCCTCCACTTT
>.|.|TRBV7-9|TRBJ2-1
CASSLEVSEQFF
TGTGCCAGCAGCCTGGAGGTTTCAGAGCAGTTCTTC
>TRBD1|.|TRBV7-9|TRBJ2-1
CASSSRRQGPNNEQFF
TGTGCCAGCAGCTCCAGACGACAGGGTCCCAACAATGAGCAGTTCTTC
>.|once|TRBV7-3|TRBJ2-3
CASSLGSGTATDTQYF
TGTGCCAGCAGCTTAGGGTCCGGGACTGCCACAGATACGCAGTATTTT
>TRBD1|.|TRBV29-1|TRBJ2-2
CSVLRDRGLGTGELFF
TGCAGCGTTTTACGGGACAGGGGGCTAGGAACCGGGGAGCTGTTTTTT
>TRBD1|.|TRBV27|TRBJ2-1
CASATGTGATISYNEQFF
TGTGCCAGCGCTACCGGGACAGGGGCCACAATCTCCTACAATGAGCAGTTCTTC
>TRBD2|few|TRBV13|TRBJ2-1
CASSLGLAGVNEQFF
TGTGCCAGCAGCTTAGGACTAGCGGGAGTCAATGAGCAGTTCTTC
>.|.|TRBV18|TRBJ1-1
CASSPSTGVNTEAFF
TGTGCCAGCTCACCTTCGACAGGAGTGAACACTGAAGCTTTCTTT
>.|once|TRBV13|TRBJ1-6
CASSLDFGASSPLHF
TGTGCCAGCAGCTTAGATTTTGGGGCGAGTTCACCCCTCCACTTT
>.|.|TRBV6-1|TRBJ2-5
CASSAYPGGTRSKTQYF
TGTGCCAGCAGTGCCTACCCAGGCGGAACTAGGTCAAAGACCCAGTACTTC
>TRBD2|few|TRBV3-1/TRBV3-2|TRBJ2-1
CASKMTSGIMNEQFF
TGTGCCAGCAAAATGACTAGCGGGATAATGAATGAGCAGTTCTTC
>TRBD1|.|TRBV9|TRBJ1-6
CASSVGDSYSPLHF
TGTGCCAGCAGCGTCGGGGACAGTTATTCACCCCTCCACTTT